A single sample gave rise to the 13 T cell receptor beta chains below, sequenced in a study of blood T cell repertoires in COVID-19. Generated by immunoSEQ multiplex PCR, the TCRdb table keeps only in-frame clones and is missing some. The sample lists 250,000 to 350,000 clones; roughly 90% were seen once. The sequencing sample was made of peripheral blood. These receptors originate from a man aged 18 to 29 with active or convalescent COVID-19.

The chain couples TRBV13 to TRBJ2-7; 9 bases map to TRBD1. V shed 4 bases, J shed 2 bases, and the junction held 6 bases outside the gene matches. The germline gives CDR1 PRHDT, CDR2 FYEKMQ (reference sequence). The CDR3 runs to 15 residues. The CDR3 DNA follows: TGTGCCAGCAGCTCCCCGGGACAGGGTACCTACGAGCAGTACTTC. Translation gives CASSSPGQGTYEQYF.

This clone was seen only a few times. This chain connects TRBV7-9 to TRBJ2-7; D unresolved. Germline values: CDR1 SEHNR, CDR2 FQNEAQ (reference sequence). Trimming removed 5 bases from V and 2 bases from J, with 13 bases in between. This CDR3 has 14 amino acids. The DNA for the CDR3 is TGTGCCAGCAGCCCCGGTGGAGCAGCCTACGAGCAGTACTTC. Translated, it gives CASSPGGAAYEQYF.

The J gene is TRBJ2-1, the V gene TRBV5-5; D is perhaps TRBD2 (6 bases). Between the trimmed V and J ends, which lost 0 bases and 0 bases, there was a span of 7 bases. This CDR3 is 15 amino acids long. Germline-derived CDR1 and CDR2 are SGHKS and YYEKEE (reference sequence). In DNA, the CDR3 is TGTGCCAGCAGCTTGGAAGCGGGCTCCTACAATGAGCAGTTCTTC. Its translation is CASSLEAGSYNEQFF.

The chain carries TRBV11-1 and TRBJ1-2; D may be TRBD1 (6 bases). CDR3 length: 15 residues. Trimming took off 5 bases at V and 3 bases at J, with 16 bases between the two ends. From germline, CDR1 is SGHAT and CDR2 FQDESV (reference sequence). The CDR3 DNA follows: TGTGCCAGCAGCCCTGACAGGCAACCGTACTATGGCTACACCTTC. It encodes CASSPDRQPYYGYTF.

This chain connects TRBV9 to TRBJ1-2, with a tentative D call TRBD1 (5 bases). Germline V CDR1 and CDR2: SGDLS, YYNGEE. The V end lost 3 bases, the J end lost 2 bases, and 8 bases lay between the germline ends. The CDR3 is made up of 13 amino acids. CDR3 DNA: TGTGCCAGCAGCGCGACAGTCAACTATGGCTACACCTTC. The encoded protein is CASSATVNYGYTF.

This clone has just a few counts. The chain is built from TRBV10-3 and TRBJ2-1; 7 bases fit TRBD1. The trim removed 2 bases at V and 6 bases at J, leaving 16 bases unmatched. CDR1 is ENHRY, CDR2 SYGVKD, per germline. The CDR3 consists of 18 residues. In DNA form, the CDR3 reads TGTGCCATCAGTGAGAAACAGTTGACAGGGTGGCTTCGCAATGAGCAGTTCTTC. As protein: CAISEKQLTGWLRNEQFF.

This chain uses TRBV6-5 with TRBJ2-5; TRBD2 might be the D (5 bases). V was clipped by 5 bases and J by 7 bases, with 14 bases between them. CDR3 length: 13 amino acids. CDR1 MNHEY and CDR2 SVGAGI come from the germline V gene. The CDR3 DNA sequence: TGTGCCAGCAGTAACACTAGAGGAAGGACCCAGTACTTC. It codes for CASSNTRGRTQYF.

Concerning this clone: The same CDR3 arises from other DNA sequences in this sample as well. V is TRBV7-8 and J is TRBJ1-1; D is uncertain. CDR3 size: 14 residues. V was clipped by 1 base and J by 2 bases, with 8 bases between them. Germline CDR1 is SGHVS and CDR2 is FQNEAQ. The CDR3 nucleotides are TGTGCCAGCAGCTTAGTTACGGGAAACACTGAAGCTTTCTTT. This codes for CASSLVTGNTEAFF. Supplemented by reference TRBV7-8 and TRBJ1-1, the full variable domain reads GAGVSQSPRYKVAKRGQDVALRCDPISGHVSLFWYQQALGQGPEFLTYFQNEAQLDKSGLPSDRFFAERPEGSVSTLKIQRTQQEDSAVYLCASSLVTGNTEAFFGQGTRLTVV.

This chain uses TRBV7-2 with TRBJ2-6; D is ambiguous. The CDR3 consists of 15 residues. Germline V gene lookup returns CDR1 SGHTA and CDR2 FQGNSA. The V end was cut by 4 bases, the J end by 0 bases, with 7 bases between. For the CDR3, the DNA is TGTGCCAGCAGCTCCCCATCCTCTGGGGCCAACGTCCTGACTTTC. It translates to CASSSPSSGANVLTF.

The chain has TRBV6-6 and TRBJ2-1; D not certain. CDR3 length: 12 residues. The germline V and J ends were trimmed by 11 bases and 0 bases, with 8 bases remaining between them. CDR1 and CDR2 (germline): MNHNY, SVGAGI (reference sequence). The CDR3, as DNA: TGTGCCGTACGGAGCTCCTACAATGAGCAGTTCTTC. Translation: CAVRSSYNEQFF.

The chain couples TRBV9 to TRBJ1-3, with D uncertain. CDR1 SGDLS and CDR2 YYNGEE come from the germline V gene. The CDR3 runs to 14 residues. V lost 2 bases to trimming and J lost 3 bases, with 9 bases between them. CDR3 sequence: CASSVRRNGNTIYF. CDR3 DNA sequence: TGTGCCAGCAGCGTGAGGAGAAATGGAAACACCATATATTTT.

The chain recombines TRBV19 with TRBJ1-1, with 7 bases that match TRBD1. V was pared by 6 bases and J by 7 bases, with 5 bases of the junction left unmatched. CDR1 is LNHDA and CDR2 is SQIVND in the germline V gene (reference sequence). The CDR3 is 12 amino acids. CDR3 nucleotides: TGTGCCAGTAGCAGGGACAGCTATGAAGCTTTCTTT. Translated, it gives CASSRDSYEAFF.

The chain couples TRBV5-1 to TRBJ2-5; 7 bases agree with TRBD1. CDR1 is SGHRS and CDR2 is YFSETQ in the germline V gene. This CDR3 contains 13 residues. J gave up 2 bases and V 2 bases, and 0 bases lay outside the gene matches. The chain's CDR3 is CASSFRGQETQYF. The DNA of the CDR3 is TGCGCCAGCAGCTTCAGGGGGCAAGAGACCCAGTACTTC.